The 12 T cell receptor beta chains in this list originate from one sample, sequenced in a study of blood T cell repertoires in COVID-19. Sequencing used immunoSEQ multiplex PCR; TCRdb keeps in-frame clones, though not all of them. This sample has roughly 250,000 clones, with roughly 84% found just once. Material: peripheral blood. The receptors were sampled from a woman in her 40s with active or convalescent COVID-19.

This sequence joins TRBV19 and TRBJ1-1; 10 bases fit TRBD1. The CDR3 covers 16 residues. CDR1 LNHDA and CDR2 SQIVND come from the germline V gene (reference sequence). The ends lost 8 bases at V and 0 bases at J; junction bases unmatched: 9. The CDR3 loop reads CASADRGRVMNTEAFF. The CDR3, as DNA: TGTGCCAGTGCAGACAGGGGGCGCGTAATGAACACTGAAGCTTTCTTT.

The genes are TRBV6-5 and TRBJ2-7, with 7 bases fitting TRBD2. The CDR3 length is 14 residues. The V and J ends lost 0 bases and 6 bases, in that order; junction bases with no gene match: 5. Germline V gives CDR1 MNHEY, CDR2 SVGAGI. CDR3 nucleotides: TGTGCCAGCAGTTACTCTCGACTAGCCTTCGAGCAGTACGTC. Protein sequence: CASSYSRLAFEQYV.

This rearrangement joins TRBV7-9 to TRBJ2-2; possible D gene TRBD1, 6 bases. V lost 4 bases and J 4 bases, leaving 19 bases between the germline ends. From germline, CDR1 is SEHNR and CDR2 FQNEAQ (reference sequence). This CDR3 region has 17 residues. This CDR3 is CASSSLPGQEGTGELFF. CDR3 bases: TGTGCCAGCAGCTCCCTCCCGGGACAAGAAGGCACCGGGGAGCTGTTTTTT.

This rearrangement joins TRBV7-2 to TRBJ2-1; D is perhaps TRBD2 (5 bases). Germline CDR1 is SGHTA and CDR2 is FQGNSA. Trimming stripped 7 bases from V and 4 bases from J, with 14 bases between. The CDR3 length is 14 residues. The CDR3 DNA reads as TGTGCCAGCAACGGCGCACTAGAGTACAATGAGCAGTTCTTC. It codes for CASNGALEYNEQFF. The full variable domain, completed using reference TRBV7-2 and TRBJ2-1, is GAGVSQSPSNKVTEKGKDVELRCDPISGHTALYWYRQSLGQGLEFLIYFQGNSAPDKSGLPSDRFSAERTGGSVSTLTIQRTQQEDSAVYLCASNGALEYNEQFFGPGTRLTVL.

This clone was observed a handful of times. This chain joins TRBV4-1 and TRBJ1-6; no clear D. V lost 3 bases to trimming and J lost 6 bases, with 9 bases between them. In germline, CDR1 is MGHRA, CDR2 YSYEKL. This CDR3 contains 14 residues. CDR3 DNA sequence: TGCGCCAGCAGCCAGAGGGAGGGTAATTCACCCCTCCACTTT. Amino acid sequence: CASSQREGNSPLHF.

The chain links TRBV2 to TRBJ1-1, with D possibly TRBD1 on 6 matching bases. Germline CDR1 SNHLY, CDR2 FYNNEI. The CDR3 sequence is 13 residues long. V was shortened by 7 bases and J by 5 bases, with 14 bases between the two germline ends. CDR3 amino acids: CASKKTGRTEAFF. The CDR3 DNA is TGTGCCAGCAAGAAGACAGGTAGAACTGAAGCTTTCTTT.

J is TRBJ2-3 and V is TRBV29-1, with a possible D match to TRBD2 (6 bases). Trimming stripped 2 bases from V and 0 bases from J, with 9 bases between. There are 14 residues in the CDR3. Germline CDR1 and CDR2: SQVTM and ANQGSEA. DNA for the CDR3: TGCAGCGTTGAACTAGCGTCTAGCACAGATACGCAGTATTTT. Protein sequence: CSVELASSTDTQYF.

The CDR3, as DNA: TGTGCCAGCAGTTTTCTGGACAGAGACACCGGGGAGCTGTTTTTT. This translates into CASSFLDRDTGELFF. The chain combines TRBV28 with TRBJ2-2; D is possibly TRBD1 (6 bases). The CDR3 is made up of 15 amino acids. CDR1 MDHEN and CDR2 SYDVKM come from the germline V gene. With 3 bases removed from V and 3 bases from J, the gap between germline ends came to 11 bases.

The genes are TRBV18 and TRBJ1-1; 10 positions match TRBD1. V was pared by 6 bases and J by 4 bases, with 5 bases of the junction left unmatched. This CDR3 contains 14 residues. CDR1 and CDR2 from the germline V gene are KGHSH and LQKENI. The CDR3 sequence is CASSPGQGSTEAFF. Here the CDR3 DNA reads TGTGCCAGCTCCCCGGGACAGGGGAGCACTGAAGCTTTCTTT.

This clone appeared a single time. This chain uses TRBV11-2 with TRBJ2-2, with D possibly TRBD2 on 6 matching bases. V was clipped by 5 bases and J by 3 bases, with 19 bases between them. The CDR3 runs 17 residues. Germline-derived CDR1 and CDR2 are SGHAT and FQNNGV. The CDR3 sequence is CASSGLWGSMYTGELFF. The CDR3 nucleotides are TGTGCCAGCAGCGGACTATGGGGGAGTATGTACACCGGGGAGCTGTTTTTT.

The V call is TRBV2, the J call TRBJ1-2; tentative D call: TRBD1 (6 bases). Germline V gene lookup returns CDR1 SNHLY and CDR2 FYNNEI. The V and J ends lost 6 bases and 5 bases respectively, with 13 bases between them. This CDR3 has 13 amino acids. CDR3 loop: CASRNRAGYGYTF. The CDR3 bases are TGTGCCAGCAGGAACAGGGCCGGGTATGGCTACACCTTC.

The gene calls are TRBV10-2 and TRBJ2-2, with D tentatively TRBD1 (6 bases). The V end was cut by 4 bases, the J end by 5 bases, with 11 bases between. CDR1 and CDR2 from the germline V gene are WSHSY and SAAADI. The CDR3 runs to 14 residues. CDR3 sequence: CASSGQVLTGELFF. DNA for the CDR3: TGCGCCAGCAGTGGACAGGTCTTGACCGGGGAGCTGTTTTTT.